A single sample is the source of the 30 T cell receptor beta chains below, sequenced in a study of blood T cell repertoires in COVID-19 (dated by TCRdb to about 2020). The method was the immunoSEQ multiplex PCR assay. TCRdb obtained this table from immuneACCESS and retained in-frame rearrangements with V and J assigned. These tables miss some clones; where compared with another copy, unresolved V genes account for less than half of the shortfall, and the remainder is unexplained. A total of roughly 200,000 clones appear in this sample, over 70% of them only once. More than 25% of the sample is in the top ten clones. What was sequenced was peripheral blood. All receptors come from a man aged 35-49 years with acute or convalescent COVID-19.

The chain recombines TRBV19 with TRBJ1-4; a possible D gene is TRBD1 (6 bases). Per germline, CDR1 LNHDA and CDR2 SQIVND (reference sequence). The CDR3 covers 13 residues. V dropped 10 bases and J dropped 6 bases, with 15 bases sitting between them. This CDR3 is CATTTGGDEKLFF. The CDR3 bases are TGTGCCACTACGACAGGTGGGGATGAAAAACTGTTTTTT.

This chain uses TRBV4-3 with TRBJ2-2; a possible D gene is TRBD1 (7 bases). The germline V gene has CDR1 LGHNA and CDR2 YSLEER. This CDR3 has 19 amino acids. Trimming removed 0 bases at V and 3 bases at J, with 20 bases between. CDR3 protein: CASSQDLGGGYSYTGELFF. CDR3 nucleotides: TGCGCCAGCAGCCAAGATCTTGGAGGGGGCTATTCTTACACCGGGGAGCTGTTTTTT.

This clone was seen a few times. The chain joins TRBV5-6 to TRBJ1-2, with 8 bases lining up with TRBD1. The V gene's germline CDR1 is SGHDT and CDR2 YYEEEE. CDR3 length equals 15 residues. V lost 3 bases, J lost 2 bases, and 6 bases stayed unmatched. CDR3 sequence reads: CASSSLGQVNYGYTF. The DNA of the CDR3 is TGTGCCAGCAGCTCGTTGGGACAGGTGAACTATGGCTACACCTTC.

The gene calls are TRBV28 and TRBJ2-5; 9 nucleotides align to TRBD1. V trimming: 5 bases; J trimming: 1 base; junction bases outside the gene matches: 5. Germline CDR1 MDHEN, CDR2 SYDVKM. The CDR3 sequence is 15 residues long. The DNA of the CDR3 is TGTGCCAGCAGTCCACAGGGGGCGCCCCAAGAGACCCAGTACTTC. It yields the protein CASSPQGAPQETQYF. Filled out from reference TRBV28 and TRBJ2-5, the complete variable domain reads DVKVTQSSRYLVKRTGEKVFLECVQDMDHENMFWYRQDPGLGLRLIYFSYDVKMKEKGDIPEGYSVSREKKERFSLILESASTNQTSMYLCASSPQGAPQETQYFGPGTRLLVL.

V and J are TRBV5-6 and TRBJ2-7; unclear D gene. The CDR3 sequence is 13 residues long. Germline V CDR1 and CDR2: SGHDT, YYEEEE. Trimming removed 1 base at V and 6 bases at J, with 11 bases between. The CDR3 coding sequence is TGTGCCAGCAGCTTGTTGGTAGTGCGCGAGCAGTACTTC. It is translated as CASSLLVVREQYF.

CDR3 sequence: CASSASWLADNTGELFF. CDR3 DNA sequence: TGTGCCAGCAGCGCCAGCTGGTTAGCGGATAACACCGGGGAGCTGTTTTTT. The rearrangement joins TRBV9 to TRBJ2-2; TRBD2 is a possible D gene (6 bases). Trimming took 3 bases from V and 2 from J, leaving 17 bases between them. The CDR3 is made up of 17 amino acids. In germline, CDR1 is SGDLS, CDR2 YYNGEE.

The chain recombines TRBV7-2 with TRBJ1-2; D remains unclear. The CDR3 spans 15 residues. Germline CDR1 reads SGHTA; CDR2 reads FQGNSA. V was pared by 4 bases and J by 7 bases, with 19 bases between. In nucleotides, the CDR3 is TGTGCCAGCAGCTCTGCCTCTTTTGGAGGGTCTGGCTACACCTTC. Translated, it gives CASSSASFGGSGYTF.

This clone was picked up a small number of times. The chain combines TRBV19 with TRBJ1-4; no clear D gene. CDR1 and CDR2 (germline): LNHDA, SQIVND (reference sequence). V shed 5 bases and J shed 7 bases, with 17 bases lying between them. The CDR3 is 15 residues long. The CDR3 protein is CASSPRTGFVEKLFF. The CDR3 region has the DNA TGTGCCAGTAGTCCCAGGACGGGATTCGTTGAAAAACTGTTTTTT.

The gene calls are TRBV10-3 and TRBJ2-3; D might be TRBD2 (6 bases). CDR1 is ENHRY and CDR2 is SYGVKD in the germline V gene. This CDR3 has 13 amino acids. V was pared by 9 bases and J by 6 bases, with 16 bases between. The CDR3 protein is CAISLARGDTQYF. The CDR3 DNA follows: TGTGCCATTTCACTAGCCCGGGGGGATACGCAGTATTTT.

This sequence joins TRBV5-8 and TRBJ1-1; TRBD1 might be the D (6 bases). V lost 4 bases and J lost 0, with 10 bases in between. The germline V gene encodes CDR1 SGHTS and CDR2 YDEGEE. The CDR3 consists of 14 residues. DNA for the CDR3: TGTGCCAGCAGCGGCGGACAGATGAACACTGAAGCTTTCTTT. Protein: CASSGGQMNTEAFF.

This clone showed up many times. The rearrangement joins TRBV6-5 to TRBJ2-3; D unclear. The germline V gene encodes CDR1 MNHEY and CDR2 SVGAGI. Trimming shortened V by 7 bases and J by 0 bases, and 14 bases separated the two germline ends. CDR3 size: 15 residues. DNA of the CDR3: TGTGCCAGCATGATGTCGGGTTATAGCACAGATACGCAGTATTTT. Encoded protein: CASMMSGYSTDTQYF.

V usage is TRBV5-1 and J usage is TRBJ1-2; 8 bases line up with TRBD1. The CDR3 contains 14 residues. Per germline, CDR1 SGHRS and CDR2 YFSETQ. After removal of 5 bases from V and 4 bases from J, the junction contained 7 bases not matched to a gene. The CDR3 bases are TGCGCCAGCAGTTCTGGACAGGGCCCCTATGGCTACACCTTC. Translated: CASSSGQGPYGYTF.

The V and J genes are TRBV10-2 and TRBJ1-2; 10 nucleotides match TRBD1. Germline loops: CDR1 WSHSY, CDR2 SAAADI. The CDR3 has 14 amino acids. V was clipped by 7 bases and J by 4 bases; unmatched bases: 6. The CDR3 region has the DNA TGCGCCAGCAATCCCGGGACAGGGGTCTATGGCTACACCTTC. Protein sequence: CASNPGTGVYGYTF.

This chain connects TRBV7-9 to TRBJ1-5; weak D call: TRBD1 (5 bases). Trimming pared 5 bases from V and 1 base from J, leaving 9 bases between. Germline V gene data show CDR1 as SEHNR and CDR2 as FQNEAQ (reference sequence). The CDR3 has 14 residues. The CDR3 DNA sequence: TGTGCCAGCAGCAGCGCAGGGAGCAATCAGCCCCAGCATTTT. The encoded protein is CASSSAGSNQPQHF.

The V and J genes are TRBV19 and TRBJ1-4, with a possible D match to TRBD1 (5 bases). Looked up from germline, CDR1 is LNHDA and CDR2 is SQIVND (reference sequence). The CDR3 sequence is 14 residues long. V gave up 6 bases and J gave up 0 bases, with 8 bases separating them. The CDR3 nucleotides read TGTGCCAGTAGAACAGGAACAACTAATGAAAAACTGTTTTTT. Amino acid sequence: CASRTGTTNEKLFF. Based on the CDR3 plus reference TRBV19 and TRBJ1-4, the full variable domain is DGGITQSPKYLFRKEGQNVTLSCEQNLNHDAMYWYRQDPGQGLRLIYYSQIVNDFQKGDIAEGYSVSREKKESFPLTVTSAQKNPTAFYLCASRTGTTNEKLFFGSGTQLSVL.

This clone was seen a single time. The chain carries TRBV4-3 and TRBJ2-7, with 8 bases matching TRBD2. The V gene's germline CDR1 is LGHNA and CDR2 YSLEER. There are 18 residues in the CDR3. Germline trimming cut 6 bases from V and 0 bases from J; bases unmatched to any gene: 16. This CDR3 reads CASSRGRTSPTNSYEQYF. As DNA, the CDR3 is TGCGCCAGCAGTCGGGGCCGGACTAGCCCTACAAACTCCTACGAGCAGTACTTC.

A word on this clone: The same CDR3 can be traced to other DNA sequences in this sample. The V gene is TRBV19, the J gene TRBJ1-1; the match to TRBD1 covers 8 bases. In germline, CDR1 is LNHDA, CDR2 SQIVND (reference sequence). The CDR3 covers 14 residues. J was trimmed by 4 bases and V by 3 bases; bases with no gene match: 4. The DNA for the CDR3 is TGTGCCAGTAGTATCGGGACAGGTGGCACTGAAGCTTTCTTT. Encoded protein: CASSIGTGGTEAFF. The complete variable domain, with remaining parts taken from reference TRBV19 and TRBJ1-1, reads DGGITQSPKYLFRKEGQNVTLSCEQNLNHDAMYWYRQDPGQGLRLIYYSQIVNDFQKGDIAEGYSVSREKKESFPLTVTSAQKNPTAFYLCASSIGTGGTEAFFGQGTRLTVV.

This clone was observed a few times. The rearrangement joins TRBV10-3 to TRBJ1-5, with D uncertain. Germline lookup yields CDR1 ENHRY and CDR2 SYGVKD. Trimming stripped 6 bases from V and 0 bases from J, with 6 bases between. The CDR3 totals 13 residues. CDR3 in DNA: TGTGCCATCAGAACAGATAGCAATCAGCCCCAGCATTTT. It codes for CAIRTDSNQPQHF.

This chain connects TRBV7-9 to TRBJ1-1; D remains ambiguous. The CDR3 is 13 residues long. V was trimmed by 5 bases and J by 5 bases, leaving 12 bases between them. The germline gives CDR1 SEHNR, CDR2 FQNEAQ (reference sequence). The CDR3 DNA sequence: TGTGCCAGCAGCCTACTTCTTGCTACTGAAGCTTTCTTT. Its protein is CASSLLLATEAFF.

The CDR3 region has the DNA TGTGCCAGCAGTTACTGGACTAGCGGGGACTACAATGAGCAGTTCTTC. Protein sequence: CASSYWTSGDYNEQFF. The chain carries TRBV6-5 and TRBJ2-1, with 12 bases aligning to TRBD2. Germline trimming cut 1 base from V and 3 bases from J; bases unmatched to any gene: 1. CDR3 length: 16 residues. CDR1 and CDR2 from the germline V gene are MNHEY and SVGAGI.

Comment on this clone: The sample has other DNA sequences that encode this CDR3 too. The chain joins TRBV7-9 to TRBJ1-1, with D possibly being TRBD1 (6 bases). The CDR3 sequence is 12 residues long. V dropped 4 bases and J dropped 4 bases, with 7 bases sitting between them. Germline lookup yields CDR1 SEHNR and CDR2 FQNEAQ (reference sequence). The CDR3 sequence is CASSSQGTEAFF. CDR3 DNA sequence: TGTGCCAGCAGCTCACAGGGCACTGAAGCTTTCTTT.

Here the CDR3 reads CASSPGKAFF. The CDR3 DNA reads TGTGCCAGCAGTCCAGGGAAAGCTTTCTTT. V gene TRBV12-3 or TRBV12-4 combines with J gene TRBJ1-1; perhaps TRBD1 as D (5 bases). Trimming removed 5 bases from V and 9 bases from J, with 7 bases in between. The CDR3 loop spans 10 amino acids.

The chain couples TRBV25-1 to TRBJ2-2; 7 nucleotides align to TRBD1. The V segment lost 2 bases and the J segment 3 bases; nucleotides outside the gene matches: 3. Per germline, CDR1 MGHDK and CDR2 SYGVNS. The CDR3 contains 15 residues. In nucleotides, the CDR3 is TGTGCCAGCAGTGAACCGGGACAGTACACCGGGGAGCTGTTTTTT. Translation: CASSEPGQYTGELFF.

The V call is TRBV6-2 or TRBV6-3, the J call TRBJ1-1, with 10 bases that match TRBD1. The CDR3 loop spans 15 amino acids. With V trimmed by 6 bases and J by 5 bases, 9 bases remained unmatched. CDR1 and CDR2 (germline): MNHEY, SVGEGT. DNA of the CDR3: TGTGCCAGCAGCCCCCCGACAGGGGGCGCAACTGAAGCTTTCTTT. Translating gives CASSPPTGGATEAFF.

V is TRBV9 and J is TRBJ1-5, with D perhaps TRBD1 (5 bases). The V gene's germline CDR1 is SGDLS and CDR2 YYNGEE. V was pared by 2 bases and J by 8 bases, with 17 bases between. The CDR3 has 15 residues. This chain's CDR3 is CASSVGGGGQEPQHF. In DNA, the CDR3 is TGTGCCAGCAGCGTCGGGGGTGGGGGTCAGGAGCCCCAGCATTTT.

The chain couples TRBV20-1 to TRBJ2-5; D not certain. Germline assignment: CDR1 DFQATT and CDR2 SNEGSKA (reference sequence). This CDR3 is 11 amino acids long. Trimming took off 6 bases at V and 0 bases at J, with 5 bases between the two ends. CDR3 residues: CSAQYQETQYF. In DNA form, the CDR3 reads TGCAGTGCCCAGTACCAAGAGACCCAGTACTTC.

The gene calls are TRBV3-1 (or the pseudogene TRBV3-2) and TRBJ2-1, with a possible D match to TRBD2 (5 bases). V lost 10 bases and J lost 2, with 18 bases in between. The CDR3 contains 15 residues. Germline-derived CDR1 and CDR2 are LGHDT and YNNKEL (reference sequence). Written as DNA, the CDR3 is TGTGCCATCGGAGGCGGTTCGGACCCCTACAATGAGCAGTTCTTC. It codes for CAIGGGSDPYNEQFF.

The CDR3 bases are TGTGCCAGTAGTGTATTCCTAAGCCACTATGGCTACACCTTC. Translated, it gives CASSVFLSHYGYTF. The V gene is TRBV19, the J gene TRBJ1-2; D call uncertain. V shed 5 bases and J shed 3 bases, with 13 bases lying between them. Germline CDR1 reads LNHDA; CDR2 reads SQIVND (reference sequence). CDR3 length: 14 amino acids.

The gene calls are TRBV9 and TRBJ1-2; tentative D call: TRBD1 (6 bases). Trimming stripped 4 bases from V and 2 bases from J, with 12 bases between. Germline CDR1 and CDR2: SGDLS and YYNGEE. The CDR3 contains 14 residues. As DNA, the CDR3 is TGTGCCAGCAGCCCAAGCAGGGGAAACTATGGCTACACCTTC. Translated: CASSPSRGNYGYTF.

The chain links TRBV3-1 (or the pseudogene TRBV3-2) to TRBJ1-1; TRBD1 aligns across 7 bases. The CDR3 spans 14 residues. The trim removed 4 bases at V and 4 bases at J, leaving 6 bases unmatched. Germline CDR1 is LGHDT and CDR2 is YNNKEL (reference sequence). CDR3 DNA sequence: TGTGCCAGCAGCCCAGTTCACAGGGGCACTGAAGCTTTCTTT. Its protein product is CASSPVHRGTEAFF.